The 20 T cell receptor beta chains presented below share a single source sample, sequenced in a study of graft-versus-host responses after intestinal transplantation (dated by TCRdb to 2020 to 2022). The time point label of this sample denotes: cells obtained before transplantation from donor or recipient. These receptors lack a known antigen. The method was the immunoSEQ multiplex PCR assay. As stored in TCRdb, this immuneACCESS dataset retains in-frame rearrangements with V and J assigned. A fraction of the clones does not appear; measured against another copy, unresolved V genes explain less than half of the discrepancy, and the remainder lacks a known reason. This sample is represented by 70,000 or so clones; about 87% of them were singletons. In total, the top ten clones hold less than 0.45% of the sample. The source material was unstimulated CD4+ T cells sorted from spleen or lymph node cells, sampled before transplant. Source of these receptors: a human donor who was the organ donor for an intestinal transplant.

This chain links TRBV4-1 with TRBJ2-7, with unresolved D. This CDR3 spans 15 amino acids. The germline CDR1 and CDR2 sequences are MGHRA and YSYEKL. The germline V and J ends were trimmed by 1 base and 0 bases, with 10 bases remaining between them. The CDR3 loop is CASSQVWASSYEQYV. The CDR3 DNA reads TGCGCCAGCAGCCAAGTTTGGGCTAGCTCCTACGAGCAGTACGTC.

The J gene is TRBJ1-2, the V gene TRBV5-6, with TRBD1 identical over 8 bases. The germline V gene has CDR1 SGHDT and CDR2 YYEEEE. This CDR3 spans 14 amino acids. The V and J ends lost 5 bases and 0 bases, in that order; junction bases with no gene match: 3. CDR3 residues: CASRGTGTNYGYTF. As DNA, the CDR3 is TGTGCCAGCAGGGGGACAGGAACTAACTATGGCTACACCTTC.

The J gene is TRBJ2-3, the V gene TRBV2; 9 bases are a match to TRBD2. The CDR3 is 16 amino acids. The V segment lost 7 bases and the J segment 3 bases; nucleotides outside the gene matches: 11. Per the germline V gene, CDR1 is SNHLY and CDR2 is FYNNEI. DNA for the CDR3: TGTGCCAGCAAGAGCGGCGGGGGGGCCGGGACAGATACGCAGTATTTT. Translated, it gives CASKSGGGAGTDTQYF.

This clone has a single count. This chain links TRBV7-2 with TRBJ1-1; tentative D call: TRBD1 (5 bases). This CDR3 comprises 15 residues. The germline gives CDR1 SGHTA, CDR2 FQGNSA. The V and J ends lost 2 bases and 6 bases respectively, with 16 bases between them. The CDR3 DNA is TGTGCCAGCAGCTTAAAGTCGGGAGGGGCGGCTGAAGCTTTCTTT. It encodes CASSLKSGGAAEAFF.

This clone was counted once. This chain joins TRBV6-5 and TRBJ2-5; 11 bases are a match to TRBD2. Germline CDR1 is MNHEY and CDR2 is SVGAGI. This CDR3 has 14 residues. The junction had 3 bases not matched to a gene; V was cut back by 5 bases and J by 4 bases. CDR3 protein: CASSPTSGAETQYF. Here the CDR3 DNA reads TGTGCCAGCAGTCCGACTAGCGGGGCAGAGACCCAGTACTTC.

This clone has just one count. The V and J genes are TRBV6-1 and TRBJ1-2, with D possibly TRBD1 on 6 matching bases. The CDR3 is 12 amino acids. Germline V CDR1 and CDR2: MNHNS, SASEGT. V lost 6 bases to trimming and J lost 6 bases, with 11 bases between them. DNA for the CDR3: TGTGCCAGCAGGAAGGGGGACAATGGCTACACCTTC. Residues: CASRKGDNGYTF.

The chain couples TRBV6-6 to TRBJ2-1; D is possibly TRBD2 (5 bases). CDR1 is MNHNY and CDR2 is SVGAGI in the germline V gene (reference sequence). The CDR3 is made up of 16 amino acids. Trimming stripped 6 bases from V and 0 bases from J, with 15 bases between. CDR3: CASRNPGESSYNEQFF. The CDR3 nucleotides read TGTGCCAGCAGGAATCCCGGGGAGAGCTCCTACAATGAGCAGTTCTTC.

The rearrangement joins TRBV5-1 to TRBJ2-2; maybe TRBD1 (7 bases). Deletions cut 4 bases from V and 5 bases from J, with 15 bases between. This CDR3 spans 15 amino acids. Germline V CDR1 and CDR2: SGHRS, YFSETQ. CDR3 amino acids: CASSGGTTGTGELFF. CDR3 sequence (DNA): TGCGCCAGCAGCGGAGGGACGACAGGGACCGGGGAGCTGTTTTTT.

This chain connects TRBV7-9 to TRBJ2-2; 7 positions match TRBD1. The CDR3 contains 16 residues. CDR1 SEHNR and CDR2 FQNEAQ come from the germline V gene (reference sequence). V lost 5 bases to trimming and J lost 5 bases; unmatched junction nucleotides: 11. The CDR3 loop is CASSPSQGLKTGELFF. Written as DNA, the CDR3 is TGTGCCAGCAGCCCTTCACAGGGGTTAAAGACCGGGGAGCTGTTTTTT.

The CDR3 DNA follows: TGTGCCAGCAGGCTAGGGACAGGGGGTAACTATGGCTACACCTTC. It specifies CASRLGTGGNYGYTF. The V and J genes are TRBV28 and TRBJ1-2; 11 bases are a match to TRBD1. The CDR3 runs 15 residues. Germline CDR1 MDHEN, CDR2 SYDVKM. The V and J ends lost 6 bases and 1 base, in that order; junction bases with no gene match: 4.

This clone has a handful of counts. In nucleotides, the CDR3 is TGTGCCAGCTCACCTGACGGGAACTCTGGAAACACCATATATTTT. Amino acids: CASSPDGNSGNTIYF. The chain employs TRBV18 and TRBJ1-3; D unclear. This CDR3 comprises 15 residues. The ends were cut back, 3 bases at V and 0 bases at J, with 9 bases in the middle. Germline CDR1 is KGHSH and CDR2 is LQKENI.

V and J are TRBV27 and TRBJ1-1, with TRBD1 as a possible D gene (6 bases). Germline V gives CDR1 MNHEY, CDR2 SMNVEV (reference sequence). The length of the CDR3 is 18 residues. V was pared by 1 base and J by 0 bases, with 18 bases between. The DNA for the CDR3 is TGTGCCAGCAGTTTATTCCCCAGGGGCCAACTCATGAACACTGAAGCTTTCTTT. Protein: CASSLFPRGQLMNTEAFF.

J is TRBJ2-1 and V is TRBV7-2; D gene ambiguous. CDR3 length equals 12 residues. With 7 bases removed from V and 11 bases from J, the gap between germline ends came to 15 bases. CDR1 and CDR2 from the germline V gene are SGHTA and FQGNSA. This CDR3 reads CASTYPFPQQFF. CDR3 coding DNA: TGTGCCAGCACCTACCCGTTCCCCCAGCAGTTCTTC.

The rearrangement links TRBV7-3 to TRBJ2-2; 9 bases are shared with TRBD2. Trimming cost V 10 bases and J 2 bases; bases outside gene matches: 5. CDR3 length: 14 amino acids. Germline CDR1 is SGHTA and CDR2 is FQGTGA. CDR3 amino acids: CATRTSVNTGELFF. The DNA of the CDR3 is TGTGCCACGAGGACTAGCGTTAACACCGGGGAGCTGTTTTTT.

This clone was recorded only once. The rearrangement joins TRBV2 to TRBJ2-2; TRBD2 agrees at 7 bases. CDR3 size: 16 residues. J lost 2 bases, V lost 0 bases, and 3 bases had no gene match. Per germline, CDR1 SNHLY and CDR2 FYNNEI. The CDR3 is CASSEARTRNTGELFF. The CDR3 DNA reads TGTGCCAGCAGTGAAGCCCGGACTAGAAACACCGGGGAGCTGTTTTTT.

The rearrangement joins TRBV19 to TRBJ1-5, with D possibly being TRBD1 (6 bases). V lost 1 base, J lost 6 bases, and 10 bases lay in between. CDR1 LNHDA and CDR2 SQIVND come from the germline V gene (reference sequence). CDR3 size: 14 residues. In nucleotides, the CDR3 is TGTGCCAGTAGTATAGGGATGGGGGCTCAGCCCCAGCATTTT. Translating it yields CASSIGMGAQPQHF.

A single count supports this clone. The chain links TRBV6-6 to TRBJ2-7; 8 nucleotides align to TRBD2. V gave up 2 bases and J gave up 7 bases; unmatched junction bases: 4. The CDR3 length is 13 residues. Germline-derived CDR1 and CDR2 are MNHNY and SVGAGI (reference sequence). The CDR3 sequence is CASSYPGGREQYV. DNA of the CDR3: TGTGCCAGCAGTTACCCGGGGGGGCGGGAGCAGTACGTC.

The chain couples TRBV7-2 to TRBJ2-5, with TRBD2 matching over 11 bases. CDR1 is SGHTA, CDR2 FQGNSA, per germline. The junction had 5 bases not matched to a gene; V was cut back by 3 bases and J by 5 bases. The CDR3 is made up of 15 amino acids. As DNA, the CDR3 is TGTGCCAGCAGCTTTATTAGCGGGGGGGCCGAGACCCAGTACTTC. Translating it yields CASSFISGGAETQYF.

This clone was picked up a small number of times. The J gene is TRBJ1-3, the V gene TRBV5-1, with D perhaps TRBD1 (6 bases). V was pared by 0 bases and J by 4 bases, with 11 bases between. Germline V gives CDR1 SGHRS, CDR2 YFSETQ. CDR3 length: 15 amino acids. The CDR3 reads CASSLEQGLGNTIYF. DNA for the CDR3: TGCGCCAGCAGCTTGGAGCAGGGGCTCGGAAACACCATATATTTT.

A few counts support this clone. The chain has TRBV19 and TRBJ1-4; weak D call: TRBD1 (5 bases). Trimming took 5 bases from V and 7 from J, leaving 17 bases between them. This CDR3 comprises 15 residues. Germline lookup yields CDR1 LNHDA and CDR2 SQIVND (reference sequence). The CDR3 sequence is CASSLTQGSGEKLFF. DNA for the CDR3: TGTGCCAGTAGTCTTACTCAGGGAAGTGGTGAAAAACTGTTTTTT. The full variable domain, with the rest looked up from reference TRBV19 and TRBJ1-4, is DGGITQSPKYLFRKEGQNVTLSCEQNLNHDAMYWYRQDPGQGLRLIYYSQIVNDFQKGDIAEGYSVSREKKESFPLTVTSAQKNPTAFYLCASSLTQGSGEKLFFGSGTQLSVL.